This T cell receptor (beta chain) stems from a study of early T cells in non-severe SARS-CoV-2 infection (dated by TCRdb to the early 2020s). The study in broad terms: Bulk RNA from unsorted whole blood was used for TCR sequencing, so alpha and beta chains could not be paired. Study-level results and caveats: VDJdb matching was skewed toward anti-spike CD8 responses and likely underestimated virus-specific expansions, missing private and CD4 specificities.

This was a case-control study nested in a cohort of healthcare workers in London, UK, who had nasopharyngeal swab PCR tests and blood samples taken every week. Healthcare workers were enrolled in the week of the UK lockdown, from 23 to 31 March 2020, and were followed every week for up to roughly 15 weeks. About this clonotype itself: Its target antigen remains unknown. No per-base quality is available; no much larger clone lies one base away.

The method behind the library was 5' RACE. Sequencing used a NextSeq 500. To correct for sequencing error and PCR bias, the TCR library protocol tagged individual cDNA molecules with unique molecular identifiers. TCR alpha and beta chains were both sequenced, and the abundances of alpha and beta sequences in each sample were closely correlated with each other. The published analysis was carried out like this. V gene, J gene and CDR3 annotation of TCR sequences was performed with Decombinator V4. Expanded TCRs were defined as changing significantly between any two time points under a Poisson model with p below 0.0001. Abundances of TCRs were expressed as counts per million after normalisation to the total number of TCRs sequenced in each sample. MAIT TCRs were defined by TRAV1-2 paired with TRAJ12, TRAJ20 or TRAJ33, and iNKT TCRs by TRAV10 paired with TRAJ18. VDJdb, accessed on 1 November 2021, was searched for TCRs annotated for CMV, EBV and SARS-CoV-2, and TCRs annotated for more than one antigen were excluded. Using fastp trimming at Q25 and MiXCR clonotype assembly, TCRdb reanalyzed the public sequencing data and kept in-frame beta chains. For every CDR3 protein sequence, its rows merge into one entry that carries the most common genes and DNA. These V and J calls derive from TCRdb rather than the authors' analysis. Recorded for this sample are roughly 28,000 distinct CDR3 sequences; 5.1% of them occurred a single time. The biggest ten clones account for approximately 2.4% of the sample.

From a lookup of the germline V gene, CDR1 and CDR2 are SGHAT and FQNNGV. V is cut by 6 bases and J by 0 bases, and the space between the germline ends is 8 bases. Inclusive of the bounding cysteine and phenylalanine, the CDR3 is 13 residues long. Only the CDR3 DNA stays, 39 bases, in frame from base 1. The specimen was whole blood. This TCR was sampled from an adult who was a healthcare worker with PCR-confirmed SARS-CoV-2 infection or an uninfected control (not recorded which). The chain is assembled from TRBV11-2 and TRBJ1-1; the D gene remains uncertain. DNA sequence: TGTGCCAGCAGAAACACAGTGAACACTGAAGCTTTCTTT. This is translated as CASRNTVNTEAFF.